The 6 T cell receptor beta chains below were found in one sample sequenced in a study of shared T cell receptors in the human thymus. Clones were sequenced by immunoSEQ multiplex PCR, and TCRdb holds only the in-frame ones, with some missing. The sample has under 850,000 clones, around 87% seen once. This sample also belongs to another study, concerning human thymus T cells.

Sample: thymocytes. Receptors originate from a boy younger than two with a congenital heart defect.

The chain carries TRBV5-6 and TRBJ2-5; maybe TRBD2 (6 bases). V lost 0 bases, J lost 5 bases, and 17 bases lay in between. CDR1 is SGHDT and CDR2 is YYEEEE in the germline V gene. CDR3 length: 16 amino acids. CDR3 sequence: CASSLAPGSQDETQYF. CDR3 nucleotides: TGTGCCAGCAGCTTGGCCCCCGGGAGCCAAGACGAGACCCAGTACTTC.

The chain recombines TRBV27 with TRBJ1-4; a possible D gene is TRBD1 (5 bases). The CDR3 length is 14 residues. V lost 6 bases and J lost 6, with 14 bases in between. Per the germline V gene, CDR1 is MNHEY and CDR2 is SMNVEV (reference sequence). The CDR3 DNA follows: TGTGCCAGCAGCCCCCGGGGGACGGATGAAAAACTGTTTTTT. This gives the protein CASSPRGTDEKLFF.

The chain combines TRBV10-1 with TRBJ2-1; TRBD1 might be the D (6 bases). The CDR3 runs 17 residues. The V gene's germline CDR1 is WNHNN and CDR2 SYGVQD (reference sequence). Trimming removed 5 bases at V and 0 bases at J, with 17 bases between. CDR3: CASSQPRGRSSYNEQFF. The CDR3, as DNA: TGCGCCAGCAGTCAGCCCAGGGGTCGGAGCTCCTACAATGAGCAGTTCTTC.

The genes are TRBV30 and TRBJ2-7; 7 positions agree with TRBD2. Germline trimming cut 0 bases from V and 5 bases from J; bases unmatched to any gene: 13. The CDR3 length is 16 residues. Germline V gives CDR1 GTSNPN, CDR2 SVGIG (reference sequence). As DNA, the CDR3 is TGTGCCTGGAGTGTAGCTCCGAGACTAGCCCGGGACGAGCAGTACTTC. Protein product: CAWSVAPRLARDEQYF.

The chain joins TRBV28 to TRBJ2-5, with a weak D call TRBD2 (5 bases). Gene TRBJ2-7 matches the end of the DNA better, so the J call may be wrong. Germline V gene lookup returns CDR1 MDHEN and CDR2 SYDVKM. CDR3 length: 15 amino acids. The chain's CDR3 is CASSSPAGPPHEQYF. Written as DNA, the CDR3 is TGTGCCAGCAGTTCCCCTGCGGGCCCTCCACACGAGCAGTACTTC.

This chain joins TRBV5-6 and TRBJ2-7; the match to TRBD2 covers 14 bases. Germline assignment: CDR1 SGHDT and CDR2 YYEEEE. The CDR3 length is 19 residues. Losses at the gene ends were 3 bases for V and 6 bases for J; bases not matched to a gene: 17. The CDR3 reads CASSSERLAGGPSLGEQYF. CDR3 coding DNA: TGTGCCAGCAGCTCCGAACGACTAGCGGGAGGGCCCTCCCTAGGCGAGCAGTACTTC.